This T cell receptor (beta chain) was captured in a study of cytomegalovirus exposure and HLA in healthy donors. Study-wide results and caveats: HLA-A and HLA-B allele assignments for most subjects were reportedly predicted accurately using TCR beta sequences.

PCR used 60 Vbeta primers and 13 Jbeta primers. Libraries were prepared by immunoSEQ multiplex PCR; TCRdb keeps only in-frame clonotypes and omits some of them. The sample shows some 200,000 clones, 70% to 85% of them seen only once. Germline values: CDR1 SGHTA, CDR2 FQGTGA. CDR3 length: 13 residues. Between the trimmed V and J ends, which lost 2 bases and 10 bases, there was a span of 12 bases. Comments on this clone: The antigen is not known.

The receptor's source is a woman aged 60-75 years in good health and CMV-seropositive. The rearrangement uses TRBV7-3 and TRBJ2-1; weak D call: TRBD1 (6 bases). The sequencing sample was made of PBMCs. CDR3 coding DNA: TGTGCCAGCAGCTTAGGGACATTGGGGGAGCAGTTCTTC. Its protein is CASSLGTLGEQFF.